Sequencing of this TCR beta chain was carried out in a study of cytomegalovirus exposure and HLA in healthy donors. Study results and caveats: A later analysis reportedly identified an Asian-associated ancestry cluster as carrying fewer N-insertions than the roughly 700-donor mean.

Concerning this clone: The antigen is undetermined.

Trimming took off 1 base at V and 6 bases at J, with 6 bases between the two ends. CDR1 MGHRA and CDR2 YSYEKL come from the germline V gene. This CDR3 contains 12 residues. A multiplex PCR was run with 60 Vbeta primers and 13 Jbeta primers. Profiling relied on immunoSEQ multiplex PCR, and the TCRdb table lists in-frame clones only, not all of them. The sample has approximately 210,000 clones, 82% seen once. The sequence was obtained from a man aged 35-49 years in good health and CMV-seropositive. Sequenced: PBMCs. The genes are TRBV4-1 and TRBJ1-2; no firm D call. CDR3 coding DNA: TGCGCCAGCAGCCAAGTCGGGAATGGCTACACCTTC. Amino acids: CASSQVGNGYTF.